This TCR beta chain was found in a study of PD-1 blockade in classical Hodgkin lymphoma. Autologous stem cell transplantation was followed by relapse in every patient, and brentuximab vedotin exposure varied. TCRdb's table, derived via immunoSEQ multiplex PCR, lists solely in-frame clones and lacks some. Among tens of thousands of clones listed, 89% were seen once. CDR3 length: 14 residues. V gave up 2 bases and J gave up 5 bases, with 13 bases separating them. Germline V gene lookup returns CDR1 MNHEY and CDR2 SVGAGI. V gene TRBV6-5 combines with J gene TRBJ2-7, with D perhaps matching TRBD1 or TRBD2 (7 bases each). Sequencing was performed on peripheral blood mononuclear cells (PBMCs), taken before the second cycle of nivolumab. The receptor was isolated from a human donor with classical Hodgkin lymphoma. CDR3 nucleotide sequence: TGTGCCAGCAGTTACGTGCCAGGGGGGGACGAGCAGTACTTC. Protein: CASSYVPGGDEQYF.